The T cell receptor (beta chain) described here comes from a study of response to subunit inactivated influenza vaccine. Study-wide points: The study's authors posited that every seasonal influenza vaccination enlists few new T cells.

Trimming pared 3 bases from V and 7 bases from J, leaving 12 bases between. Germline lookup yields CDR1 DFQATT and CDR2 SNEGSKA (reference sequence). The CDR3 contains 13 residues. On this clonotype: The antigen is not known.

MiXCR, run by TCRdb on the RT-PCR reads, gives a single entry per CDR3 protein. The sample yields some 500,000 distinct CDR3 sequences, more than 15% seen once. V and J are TRBV20-1 and TRBJ2-2; no firm D call. This clonotype originated in a man aged 45-69 years who received an inactivated influenza vaccine. Sequences were derived from CD4+ T cells sorted from PBMCs, sampled roughly 24 months after vaccination. The CDR3 spells CSARASSVGELFF. CDR3 coding DNA: TGCAGTGCTAGGGCTAGTTCTGTCGGGGAGCTGTTTTTT.